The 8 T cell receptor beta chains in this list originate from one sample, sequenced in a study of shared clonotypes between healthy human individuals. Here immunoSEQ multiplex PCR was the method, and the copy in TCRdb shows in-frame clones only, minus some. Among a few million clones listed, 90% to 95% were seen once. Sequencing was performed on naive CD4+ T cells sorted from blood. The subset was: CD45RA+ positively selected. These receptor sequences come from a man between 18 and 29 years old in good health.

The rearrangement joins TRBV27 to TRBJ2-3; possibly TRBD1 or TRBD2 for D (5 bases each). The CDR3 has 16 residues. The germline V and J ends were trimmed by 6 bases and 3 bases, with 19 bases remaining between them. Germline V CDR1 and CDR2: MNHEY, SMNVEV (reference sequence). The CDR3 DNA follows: TGTGCCAGCAGCTATCGGGGCCCAGGGAGTACAGATACGCAGTATTTT. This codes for CASSYRGPGSTDTQYF.

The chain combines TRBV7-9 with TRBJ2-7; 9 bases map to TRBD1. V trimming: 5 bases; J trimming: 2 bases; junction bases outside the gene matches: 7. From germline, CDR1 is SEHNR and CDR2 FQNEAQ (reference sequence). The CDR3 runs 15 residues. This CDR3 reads CASSTDRGITYEQYF. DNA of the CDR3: TGTGCCAGCAGCACTGACAGGGGGATAACCTACGAGCAGTACTTC.

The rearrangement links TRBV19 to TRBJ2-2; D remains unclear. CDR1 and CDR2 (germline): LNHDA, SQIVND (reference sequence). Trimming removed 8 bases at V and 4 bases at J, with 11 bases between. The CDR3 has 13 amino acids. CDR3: CASLSTATGELFF. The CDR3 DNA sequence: TGTGCCAGTTTGTCGACGGCCACCGGGGAGCTGTTTTTT.

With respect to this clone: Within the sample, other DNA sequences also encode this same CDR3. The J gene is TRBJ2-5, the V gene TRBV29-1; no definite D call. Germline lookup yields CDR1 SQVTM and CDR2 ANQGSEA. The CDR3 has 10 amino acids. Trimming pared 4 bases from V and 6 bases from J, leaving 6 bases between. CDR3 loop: CSVVEQTQYF. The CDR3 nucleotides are TGCAGCGTTGTGGAACAGACCCAGTACTTC.

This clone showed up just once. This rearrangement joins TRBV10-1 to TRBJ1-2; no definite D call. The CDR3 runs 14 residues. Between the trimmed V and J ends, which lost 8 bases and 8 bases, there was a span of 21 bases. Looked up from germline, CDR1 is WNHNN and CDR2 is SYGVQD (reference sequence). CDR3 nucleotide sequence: TGCGCCAGCTCACCATCTCAACTGGGCTACGGCTACACCTTC. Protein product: CASSPSQLGYGYTF.

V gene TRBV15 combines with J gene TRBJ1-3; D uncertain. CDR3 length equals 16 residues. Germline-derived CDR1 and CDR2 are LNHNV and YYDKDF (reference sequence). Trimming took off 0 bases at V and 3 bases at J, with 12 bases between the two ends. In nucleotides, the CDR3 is TGTGCCACCAGCAGAGATCGGGTAGGGTTTGGAAACACCATATATTTT. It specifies CATSRDRVGFGNTIYF.

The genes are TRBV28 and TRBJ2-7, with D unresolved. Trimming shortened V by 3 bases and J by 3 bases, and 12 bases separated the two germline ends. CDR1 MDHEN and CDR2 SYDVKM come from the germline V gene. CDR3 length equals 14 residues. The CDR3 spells CASSLKGILYEQYF. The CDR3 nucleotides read TGTGCCAGCAGTTTGAAGGGCATACTCTACGAGCAGTACTTC.

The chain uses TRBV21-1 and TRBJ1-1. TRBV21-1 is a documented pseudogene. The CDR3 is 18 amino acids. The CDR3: CASSLAVPHGGLNTEAFF. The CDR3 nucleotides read TGTGCCAGCAGTCTCGCTGTACCACACGGGGGTCTGAACACTGAAGCTTTCTTT.